The next 29 T cell receptor beta chains were all read from a single sample in a study of OX40 agonist ivuxolimab in advanced cancers. The library relied on the immunoSEQ multiplex PCR assay. The source is immuneACCESS, and TCRdb retained only in-frame sequences with V and J called. Part of the clones is not carried over; for the studies checked, unresolved V genes explain less than half of this, and the remainder is unexplained. Here the sample has 35,000 to 40,000 clones; approximately 80% occur a single time. The ten biggest clones cover approximately 18% of the sample. The material sequenced was CD4+ or CD8+ T cells sorted from blood, taken in a trial of the OX40 agonist ivuxolimab. Receptor source: an adult with an advanced solid tumor such as melanoma, head and neck, liver or kidney cancer.

The rearrangement uses TRBV14 and TRBJ2-7; D tentatively reads TRBD1 or TRBD2 (6 bases each). V lost 0 bases and J lost 7, with 10 bases in between. Germline values: CDR1 SGHDN, CDR2 FVKESK. The CDR3 contains 13 residues. CDR3 DNA sequence: TGTGCCAGCAGCCAAGAGGGGGCGGGGGAGCAGTACTTC. It is translated as CASSQEGAGEQYF.

The gene calls are TRBV16 and TRBJ2-7; a possible D gene is TRBD1 (5 bases). Germline assignment: CDR1 KGHSY and CDR2 FQNENV. V was clipped by 0 bases and J by 2 bases, with 14 bases between them. The CDR3 loop spans 16 amino acids. The CDR3 here is CASSQSGHRTTYEQYF. The CDR3, as DNA: TGTGCCAGCAGCCAATCGGGCCACAGGACAACCTACGAGCAGTACTTC.

The chain combines TRBV5-1 with TRBJ2-3; maybe TRBD2 (5 bases). With 5 bases removed from V and 2 bases from J, the gap between germline ends came to 15 bases. Germline V CDR1 and CDR2: SGHRS, YFSETQ. The CDR3 has 15 amino acids. The CDR3 sequence: CASRPSWTSTDTQYF. The CDR3 DNA reads as TGCGCCAGCAGGCCTTCGTGGACTTCCACAGATACGCAGTATTTT.

This chain joins TRBV5-5 and TRBJ2-2, with unresolved D. From germline, CDR1 is SGHKS and CDR2 YYEKEE (reference sequence). The V and J ends lost 0 bases and 7 bases respectively, with 10 bases between them. The CDR3 consists of 14 residues. The DNA for the CDR3 is TGTGCCAGCAGCTTGGATCGGTGGGGCGGGGAGCTGTTTTTT. As protein: CASSLDRWGGELFF. The full variable domain, in which reference TRBV5-5 and TRBJ2-2 provide the parts outside the CDR3, is DAGVTQSPTHLIKTRGQQVTLRCSPISGHKSVSWYQQVLGQGPQFIFQYYEKEERGRGNFPDRFSARQFPNYSSELNVNALLLGDSALYLCASSLDRWGGELFFGEGSRLTVL.

This sequence joins TRBV5-1 and TRBJ1-1; possible D gene TRBD1, 5 bases. There are 15 residues in the CDR3. Germline V gene sequence: CDR1 SGHRS, CDR2 YFSETQ. The germline V and J ends were trimmed by 0 bases and 7 bases, with 16 bases remaining between them. CDR3 bases: TGCGCCAGCAGCTTGGGGGGACTCCCCTTGGGTGAAGCTTTCTTT. Protein sequence: CASSLGGLPLGEAFF.

This rearrangement joins TRBV28 to TRBJ2-1; D is ambiguous. This CDR3 spans 13 amino acids. CDR1 and CDR2 from the germline V gene are MDHEN and SYDVKM. V gave up 2 bases and J gave up 7 bases, with 9 bases separating them. The CDR3 protein is CASSLSSRNEQFF. The CDR3 DNA is TGTGCCAGCAGTTTAAGCTCGAGGAATGAGCAGTTCTTC.

The chain uses TRBV10-3 and TRBJ1-1; D perhaps matches TRBD1 (5 bases). From germline, CDR1 is ENHRY and CDR2 SYGVKD. The CDR3 is made up of 13 amino acids. Trimming cost V 6 bases and J 0 bases, with 8 bases left between them. In DNA, the CDR3 is TGTGCCATCAGCCGGGGCCTGAACACTGAAGCTTTCTTT. Translated: CAISRGLNTEAFF.

The rearrangement joins TRBV15 to TRBJ2-3; tentative D call: TRBD2 (5 bases). Trimming shortened V by 5 bases and J by 0 bases, and 9 bases separated the two germline ends. The V gene's germline CDR1 is LNHNV and CDR2 YYDKDF (reference sequence). The CDR3 consists of 14 residues. CDR3 in amino acids: CATSGGPSTDTQYF. CDR3 nucleotide sequence: TGTGCCACCAGCGGAGGACCTAGCACAGATACGCAGTATTTT. The full variable domain, completed using reference TRBV15 and TRBJ2-3, is DAMVIQNPRYQVTQFGKPVTLSCSQTLNHNVMYWYQQKSSQAPKLLFHYYDKDFNNEADTPDNFQSRRPNTSFCFLDIRSPGLGDTAMYLCATSGGPSTDTQYFGPGTRLTVL.

The chain links TRBV7-7 to TRBJ2-5; D may be TRBD2 (6 bases). Trimming pared 2 bases from V and 1 base from J, leaving 20 bases between. Looked up from germline, CDR1 is SSHAT and CDR2 is FNYEAQ (reference sequence). The CDR3 contains 18 residues. CDR3 in amino acids: CASSLTPYGRELQETQYF. In nucleotides, the CDR3 is TGTGCCAGCAGCTTAACCCCGTACGGGAGAGAGCTCCAAGAGACCCAGTACTTC.

The rearrangement links TRBV7-2 to TRBJ2-5; D possibly corresponds to TRBD1 (6 bases). The germline gives CDR1 SGHTA, CDR2 FQGNSA. The V end lost 5 bases, the J end lost 2 bases, and 21 bases lay between the germline ends. The length of the CDR3 is 17 residues. This chain's CDR3 is CASSPHTWGQRQETQYF. Here the CDR3 DNA reads TGTGCCAGCAGCCCACATACATGGGGACAAAGACAAGAGACCCAGTACTTC.

The V call is TRBV27, the J call TRBJ1-1; D perhaps matches TRBD1 (6 bases). The CDR3 covers 14 residues. The germline CDR1 and CDR2 sequences are MNHEY and SMNVEV (reference sequence). V was clipped by 3 bases and J by 4 bases, with 12 bases between them. CDR3 sequence reads: CASSFQGMGTEAFF. DNA of the CDR3: TGTGCCAGCAGTTTTCAGGGGATGGGCACTGAAGCTTTCTTT.

The chain links TRBV4-3 to TRBJ1-1; D gene unclear. V dropped 0 bases and J dropped 4 bases, with 9 bases sitting between them. The germline V gene encodes CDR1 LGHNA and CDR2 YSLEER. The CDR3 is made up of 14 amino acids. CDR3 nucleotides: TGCGCCAGCAGCCAAGATCTCGAGACCACTGAAGCTTTCTTT. Protein sequence: CASSQDLETTEAFF.

The chain employs TRBV7-9 and TRBJ1-2; TRBD1 is a possible D gene (5 bases). This CDR3 is 14 amino acids long. CDR1 and CDR2 (germline): SEHNR, FQNEAQ (reference sequence). The germline V and J ends were trimmed by 4 bases and 4 bases, with 13 bases remaining between them. DNA for the CDR3: TGTGCCAGCAGCTCGGCAGGGTCGATCTATGGCTACACCTTC. It codes for CASSSAGSIYGYTF.

The V call is TRBV19, the J call TRBJ1-3, with D unclear. V lost 6 bases and J 3 bases, leaving 9 bases between the germline ends. CDR1 LNHDA and CDR2 SQIVND come from the germline V gene (reference sequence). This CDR3 has 13 amino acids. The CDR3 spells CASSNTIGNTIYF. CDR3 sequence (DNA): TGTGCCAGTAGCAATACGATTGGAAACACCATATATTTT. The full variable domain, its missing parts supplied by reference TRBV19 and TRBJ1-3, is DGGITQSPKYLFRKEGQNVTLSCEQNLNHDAMYWYRQDPGQGLRLIYYSQIVNDFQKGDIAEGYSVSREKKESFPLTVTSAQKNPTAFYLCASSNTIGNTIYFGEGSWLTVV.

V and J are TRBV4-3 and TRBJ1-1; D perhaps matches TRBD1 (6 bases). The CDR3 has 13 residues. Germline V gene data show CDR1 as LGHNA and CDR2 as YSLEER. V shed 3 bases and J shed 5 bases, with 10 bases lying between them. This chain's CDR3 is CASSQGRGTEAFF. In nucleotides, the CDR3 is TGCGCCAGCAGCCAGGGAAGGGGGACTGAAGCTTTCTTT.

This clone occurred a few times. This sequence joins TRBV9 and TRBJ1-2, with a possible D match to TRBD1 (5 bases). The germline V gene encodes CDR1 SGDLS and CDR2 YYNGEE. Trimming shortened V by 0 bases and J by 2 bases, and 5 bases separated the two germline ends. The CDR3 length is 13 residues. The CDR3 loop is CASSVGDNYGYTF. The CDR3 DNA follows: TGTGCCAGCAGCGTAGGGGACAACTATGGCTACACCTTC.

This clone was counted only a few times. This chain uses TRBV27 with TRBJ2-7; 10 bases align to TRBD1. This CDR3 contains 16 residues. The V and J ends lost 0 bases and 6 bases, in that order; junction bases with no gene match: 8. The germline gives CDR1 MNHEY, CDR2 SMNVEV (reference sequence). The CDR3 DNA sequence: TGTGCCAGCAGTTTATCCACCGGGACAGGGGTTGGCGAGCAGTACTTC. Its translation: CASSLSTGTGVGEQYF.

This clone has a single count. The chain has TRBV14 and TRBJ2-1; a weak D match, TRBD1 (5 bases). Germline V lookup: CDR1 SGHDN, CDR2 FVKESK. Trimming took off 5 bases at V and 3 bases at J, with 11 bases between the two ends. This CDR3 has 14 amino acids. CDR3 coding DNA: TGTGCCAGCAGCGACCTCCAGGGCTACAATGAGCAGTTCTTC. This sequence encodes CASSDLQGYNEQFF.

V is TRBV9 and J is TRBJ2-5; 13 bases fit TRBD2. The germline gives CDR1 SGDLS, CDR2 YYNGEE. The CDR3 has 13 residues. Trimming took 2 bases from V and 14 from J; bases not matched to a gene: 6. CDR3 coding DNA: TGTGCCAGCAGCGTCCTAGGACTAGCGGGGGCCTACTTC. Amino acid sequence: CASSVLGLAGAYF.

The chain links TRBV20-1 to TRBJ2-7; weak D call: TRBD2 (7 bases). CDR3 length: 11 amino acids. Germline assignment: CDR1 DFQATT and CDR2 SNEGSKA (reference sequence). Deletions cut 5 bases from V and 4 bases from J, with 9 bases between. CDR3 sequence reads: CSAEGGYEQYF. In nucleotides, the CDR3 is TGCAGTGCTGAGGGGGGGTACGAGCAGTACTTC.

V gene TRBV13 combines with J gene TRBJ2-3, with TRBD2 identical over 10 bases. CDR1 and CDR2 from the germline V gene are PRHDT and FYEKMQ (reference sequence). The CDR3 extends over 16 amino acids. J lost 0 bases, V lost 5 bases, and 5 bases had no gene match. The CDR3 nucleotides are TGTGCCAGCAGCCCGGGACTAGCGCCTAGCACAGATACGCAGTATTTT. Its protein product is CASSPGLAPSTDTQYF.

This chain joins TRBV5-8 and TRBJ2-7; 8 positions match TRBD1. V was clipped by 4 bases and J by 3 bases; unmatched bases: 3. This CDR3 is 13 amino acids long. Germline CDR1 is SGHTS and CDR2 is YDEGEE. CDR3: CASSLGQVYEQYF. The CDR3 DNA reads TGTGCCAGCAGCCTGGGACAGGTCTACGAGCAGTACTTC.

This clone was counted many times. The chain joins TRBV7-9 to TRBJ2-3; 14 nucleotides align to TRBD2. After removal of 5 bases from V and 2 bases from J, the junction contained 6 bases not matched to a gene. Looked up from germline, CDR1 is SEHNR and CDR2 is FQNEAQ (reference sequence). The CDR3 runs to 17 residues. The CDR3 DNA sequence: TGTGCCAGCAGCACATGGACTAGCGGGAGGTCCACAGATACGCAGTATTTT. As protein: CASSTWTSGRSTDTQYF.

The V call is TRBV5-6, the J call TRBJ1-2; tentative D call: TRBD1 (5 bases). The CDR3 spans 14 residues. The germline gives CDR1 SGHDT, CDR2 YYEEEE. Between the trimmed V and J ends, which lost 6 bases and 4 bases, there was a span of 16 bases. In DNA, the CDR3 is TGTGCCAGCACCACCCCAGGGAGGTCCTATGGCTACACCTTC. It yields the protein CASTTPGRSYGYTF.

This sequence joins TRBV6-4 and TRBJ1-1; unclear D gene. Trimming shortened V by 3 bases and J by 3 bases, and 11 bases separated the two germline ends. Germline CDR1 reads MRHNA; CDR2 reads SNTAGT. This CDR3 is 14 amino acids long. The CDR3 spells CASSEWGGYTEAFF. CDR3 in DNA: TGTGCCAGCAGTGAATGGGGAGGGTACACTGAAGCTTTCTTT.

The chain couples TRBV6-6 to TRBJ1-1, with no clear D. The germline V gene has CDR1 MNHNY and CDR2 SVGAGI (reference sequence). Between the trimmed V and J ends, which lost 5 bases and 5 bases, there was a span of 12 bases. The CDR3 runs to 13 residues. The CDR3 DNA reads TGTGCCAGCAGTCAGAACGGGAAGACTGAAGCTTTCTTT. This encodes CASSQNGKTEAFF.

This clone came up a few times. The chain has TRBV6-5 and TRBJ2-3; D is possibly TRBD2 (5 bases). Deletions cut 5 bases from V and 2 bases from J, with 11 bases between. CDR1 and CDR2 (germline): MNHEY, SVGAGI. The CDR3 sequence is 14 residues long. In nucleotides, the CDR3 is TGTGCCAGCAGTACAGAGAGGGTCACAGATACGCAGTATTTT. As protein: CASSTERVTDTQYF.

This clone is termed medium-sized. Other DNA sequences in the same sample also yield this CDR3. The chain uses TRBV6-1 and TRBJ1-2, with 9 bases lining up with TRBD1. The CDR3 consists of 15 residues. Germline V lookup: CDR1 MNHNS, CDR2 SASEGT. The junction had 3 bases not matched to a gene; V was cut back by 4 bases and J by 0 bases. The CDR3 protein is CASSAGQGPNYGYTF. For the CDR3, the DNA is TGTGCCAGCAGTGCTGGACAGGGGCCTAACTATGGCTACACCTTC.

The CDR3 coding sequence is TGTGCCAGCAGCGTAGGTAACTTTGAGCCCATTCAGTACTTC. Its translation is CASSVGNFEPIQYF. The V gene is TRBV9, the J gene TRBJ2-4; no reliable D call. Germline CDR1 reads SGDLS; CDR2 reads YYNGEE. V lost 0 bases to trimming and J lost 9 bases, with 13 bases between them. CDR3 length: 14 amino acids.